This TCR beta chain was obtained from a study of regulatory T cells in long-lasting Graves disease. This clonotype showed up many times. Trimming took 9 bases from V and 8 from J, leaving 11 bases between them. The CDR3 contains 12 residues. The V gene's germline CDR1 is MDHEN and CDR2 SYDVKM. Time point here: newly diagnosed GD, antithyroid drugs for less than 3 months. PBMCs were the source of the RNA used for TCR sequencing. For TCR beta, libraries came from iRepertoire HTBI primers and Arm-PCR of CDR3 regions. Using its own MiXCR run on the multiplex PCR reads, TCRdb lists one record per CDR3 protein. The data contain 350,000 to 500,000 distinct CDR3 sequences, over 15% of them seen just once; the ten biggest clones take up approximately 12%. This sample was also put to use in a study of T cells in Graves' hyperthyroidism and ophthalmopathy.

This sequence was found in a woman in her 30s with Graves disease. The source was peripheral blood mononuclear cells (PBMCs), collected at new diagnosis, from a patient treated with antithyroid drugs. The chain uses TRBV28 and TRBJ1-6; D is ambiguous. The CDR3 region is CARDAEHSPLHF. CDR3 DNA sequence: TGTGCCAGGGACGCTGAGCATTCACCCCTCCACTTT.